This T cell receptor (beta chain) was recorded in a study of blood T cell repertoires in COVID-19. Sequenced by immunoSEQ multiplex PCR; TCRdb stores in-frame clones only, minus some. The table has a few hundred thousand clones, approximately 89% seen once. The V and J ends lost 0 bases and 6 bases, in that order; junction bases with no gene match: 8. This CDR3 comprises 15 residues. Germline V gene data show CDR1 as SGHRS and CDR2 as YFSETQ. This receptor was taken from a woman in her thirties who had recovered from COVID-19. Sequencing was performed on PBMCs or T cells enriched from blood (not recorded which). The chain combines TRBV5-1 with TRBJ1-1, with 7 positions matching TRBD1. Here the CDR3 DNA reads TGCGCCAGCAGCTTGGGAGACAGGGATTATTCTGAAGCTTTCTTT. This encodes CASSLGDRDYSEAFF.